This T cell receptor (beta chain) was profiled in a study of blood T cell repertoires in COVID-19. Study-level background: The samples span acute and convalescent COVID-19 from the United States, Italy and Spain. The cDNA or gDNA used as material had been derived from T cells, B-cell-depleted T cells, or PBMCs.

The CDR3 runs to 13 residues. Trimming removed 5 bases from V and 5 bases from J, with 13 bases in between. The germline gives CDR1 SGDLS, CDR2 YYNGEE. Original data processing: Amplification of reference gene primers provided the estimated nucleated cell counts. Profiled with immunoSEQ multiplex PCR; TCRdb holds only in-frame clones, not every one. Clonal size and the V and J genes are those of that table, whereas D and trimming came from the DNA. This sample has 200,000 to 250,000 clones, with approximately 77% found just once. This clone was counted only a few times. The specimen sequenced was peripheral blood. The chain links TRBV9 to TRBJ1-2; possible D gene TRBD1, 5 bases. This TCR was sampled from a woman older than 75 with acute or convalescent COVID-19. The CDR3 spells CASRGGVIYGYTF. In DNA form, the CDR3 reads TGTGCCAGCAGGGGGGGTGTAATTTATGGCTACACCTTC. Filled out from reference TRBV9 and TRBJ1-2, the complete variable domain reads DSGVTQTPKHLITATGQRVTLRCSPRSGDLSVYWYQQSLDQGLQFLIQYYNGEERAKGNILERFSAQQFPDLHSELNLSSLELGDSALYFCASRGGVIYGYTFGSGTRLTVV.